This TCR beta chain was documented in a study of T cell clusters in autoimmune cytopenias. Germline CDR1 SGHRS, CDR2 YFSETQ. The CDR3 runs to 15 residues. One tube held mixed TRB-A and TRB-B primer pools for touch-down PCR. TCRdb reprocessed the multiplex PCR reads and stores each CDR3 protein as one record, lacking DNA. This sample's clone table lists over a thousand distinct CDR3 sequences. Each sample's input was around 250 ng genomic DNA, roughly 40,000 genome equivalents. These records were also assigned to another study, of T cell repertoires in aging, cancer and after chemotherapy.

The sequencing input was peripheral blood. The receptor comes from a human donor with chronic lymphocytic leukemia. The chain uses TRBV5-1 and TRBJ2-5; TCRdb picks TRBD1, but there is no DNA to check that call. The CDR3 protein is CASSLRGGSQETQYF.